Each of the 14 T cell receptor beta chains below was sequenced from the same sample in a study of shared clonotypes between healthy human individuals. Sequenced by immunoSEQ multiplex PCR; TCRdb stores in-frame clones only, minus some. The table has millions of clones, 85% to 95% seen once; the top ten hold under 0.45%. Sequencing was performed on naive CD4+ T cells from PBMCs. Documented subset: CD45RA+ positively selected. Receptors were obtained from a man between 18 and 35 years old in good health. Some clones in this sample may be carry-over from other donors' samples.

This clone was observed a handful of times. The V call is TRBV5-1, the J call TRBJ1-2; D may be TRBD1 (5 bases). Germline CDR1 and CDR2: SGHRS and YFSETQ. Trimming took off 0 bases at V and 8 bases at J, with 11 bases between the two ends. The CDR3 length is 13 residues. The CDR3 region has the DNA TGCGCCAGCAGCTTGGAGGTCCAGGGAGGCTACACCTTC. As protein: CASSLEVQGGYTF.

The rearrangement uses TRBV5-1 and TRBJ2-6; no clear D. V lost 0 bases and J lost 2, with 15 bases in between. The CDR3 runs to 18 residues. Germline values: CDR1 SGHRS, CDR2 YFSETQ. In nucleotides, the CDR3 is TGCGCCAGCAGCTTGGTGTCCCGCCGAGCACCTGGGGCCAACGTCCTGACTTTC. This gives the protein CASSLVSRRAPGANVLTF.

The V call is TRBV28, the J call TRBJ2-2; 8 bases are shared with TRBD2. The length of the CDR3 is 15 residues. With V trimmed by 5 bases and J by 5 bases, 7 bases remained unmatched. Per the germline V gene, CDR1 is MDHEN and CDR2 is SYDVKM. CDR3 sequence reads: CASSRAGAETGELFF. CDR3 in DNA: TGTGCCAGCAGTCGAGCGGGAGCGGAGACCGGGGAGCTGTTTTTT.

The genes are TRBV7-2 and TRBJ2-5; 8 positions match TRBD1. Germline V lookup: CDR1 SGHTA, CDR2 FQGNSA. V was pared by 2 bases and J by 5 bases, with 10 bases of the junction left unmatched. This CDR3 contains 16 residues. The CDR3 coding sequence is TGTGCCAGCAGCTTAACCCGTGCAGGGGGCGATGAGACCCAGTACTTC. Translated, it gives CASSLTRAGGDETQYF.

This sequence joins TRBV18 and TRBJ1-1, with D uncertain. Trimming took off 3 bases at V and 3 bases at J, with 11 bases between the two ends. Germline V CDR1 and CDR2: KGHSH, LQKENI. The CDR3 is made up of 14 amino acids. Here the CDR3 DNA reads TGTGCCAGCTCACCGAGGAACAAGGACACTGAAGCTTTCTTT. It codes for CASSPRNKDTEAFF. Variable domain in full (rest from reference TRBV18 and TRBJ1-1): NAGVMQNPRHLVRRRGQEARLRCSPMKGHSHVYWYRQLPEEGLKFMVYLQKENIIDESGMPKERFSAEFPKEGPSILRIQQVVRGDSAAYFCASSPRNKDTEAFFGQGTRLTVV.

This clone was detected only once. The chain has TRBV15 and TRBJ2-2; D not resolved. This CDR3 is 13 amino acids long. Looked up from germline, CDR1 is LNHNV and CDR2 is YYDKDF (reference sequence). V was pared by 0 bases and J by 7 bases, with 6 bases between. CDR3: CATSREIYGELFF. In DNA form, the CDR3 reads TGTGCCACCAGCAGAGAAATCTACGGGGAGCTGTTTTTT.

The chain carries TRBV9 and TRBJ2-3; no clear D. Trimming removed 1 base at V and 0 bases at J, with 12 bases between. Germline V gives CDR1 SGDLS, CDR2 YYNGEE. The CDR3 contains 16 residues. CDR3: CASSVRWADSTDTQYF. CDR3 sequence (DNA): TGTGCCAGCAGCGTAAGGTGGGCGGATAGCACAGATACGCAGTATTTT.

The V and J genes are TRBV7-9 and TRBJ1-1; D not resolved. This CDR3 has 12 residues. V was clipped by 3 bases and J by 8 bases, with 10 bases between them. The germline V gene encodes CDR1 SEHNR and CDR2 FQNEAQ (reference sequence). The chain's CDR3 is CASSFERSEAFF. CDR3 nucleotide sequence: TGTGCCAGCAGCTTTGAACGGTCAGAAGCTTTCTTT.

Only one count was recorded for this clone. Other DNA sequences in this sample translate to the same CDR3. This sequence joins TRBV7-3 and TRBJ1-1, with 9 positions matching TRBD1. In germline, CDR1 is SGHTA, CDR2 FQGTGA. The CDR3 is 14 amino acids. V dropped 5 bases and J dropped 1; count of bases not matched to a gene: 2. CDR3 loop: CASSETGGNTEAFF. CDR3 DNA: TGTGCCAGCAGCGAGACAGGGGGGAACACTGAAGCTTTCTTT. The full variable domain, completed using reference TRBV7-3 and TRBJ1-1, is GAGVSQTPSNKVTEKGKYVELRCDPISGHTALYWYRQSLGQGPEFLIYFQGTGAADDSGLPNDRFFAVRPEGSVSTLKIQRTERGDSAVYLCASSETGGNTEAFFGQGTRLTVV.

The genes are TRBV10-2 and TRBJ2-5; the D is unclear. There are 13 residues in the CDR3. Trimming stripped 0 bases from V and 5 bases from J, with 7 bases between. CDR1 and CDR2 from the germline V gene are WSHSY and SAAADI. In DNA form, the CDR3 reads TGCGCCAGCAGTGAGTCACAGTCCGAGACCCAGTACTTC. Translated, it gives CASSESQSETQYF.

The genes are TRBV28 and TRBJ1-1; TRBD1 matches at 7 bases. V dropped 5 bases and J dropped 5; count of bases not matched to a gene: 8. CDR1 is MDHEN and CDR2 is SYDVKM in the germline V gene. The CDR3 length is 14 residues. DNA of the CDR3: TGTGCCAGCAGTACAGGGGCTACATTGACTGAAGCTTTCTTT. It translates to CASSTGATLTEAFF.

The chain joins TRBV5-1 to TRBJ2-1, with TRBD1 identical over 8 bases. J lost 8 bases, V lost 4 bases, and 14 bases had no gene match. The CDR3 has 16 residues. From germline, CDR1 is SGHRS and CDR2 YFSETQ. The DNA of the CDR3 is TGCGCCAGCAGCGCAACCGGGACAGGCACCTCGGATGAGCAGTTCTTC. Translation gives CASSATGTGTSDEQFF.

The rearrangement links TRBV10-3 to TRBJ1-2; possible D gene TRBD1, 5 bases. Trimming shortened V by 6 bases and J by 4 bases, and 15 bases separated the two germline ends. Germline V CDR1 and CDR2: ENHRY, SYGVKD. This CDR3 comprises 14 residues. Written as DNA, the CDR3 is TGTGCCATCAGCGGGACGACAGATCCCTATGGCTACACCTTC. This translates into CAISGTTDPYGYTF.

The rearrangement uses TRBV5-5 and TRBJ2-6; D remains ambiguous. The CDR3 sequence is 13 residues long. V shed 5 bases and J shed 0 bases, with 3 bases lying between them. In germline, CDR1 is SGHKS, CDR2 YYEKEE (reference sequence). The CDR3 region has the DNA TGTGCCAGCAGGCCCTCTGGGGCCAACGTCCTGACTTTC. Protein: CASRPSGANVLTF.